This T cell receptor (beta chain) was sequenced during a study of control samples from healthy donors and cancer patients. Only in-frame clones appear in the TCRdb table, and some are missing; sequencing was by immunoSEQ multiplex PCR. The sample consists of some 100,000 clones, around nine tenths of them appearing once. CDR1 LNHDA and CDR2 SQIVND come from the germline V gene (reference sequence). V lost 3 bases to trimming and J lost 2 bases; unmatched junction nucleotides: 8. The CDR3 consists of 17 residues. Material for sequencing was blood. V usage is TRBV19 and J usage is TRBJ1-5; TRBD1 matches 9 bases. The TCR originated in a human donor in good health. The donor label of this sample is uncertain. This chain's CDR3 is CASSMPGTGIGNQPQHF. The CDR3 region has the DNA TGTGCCAGTAGTATGCCCGGGACAGGGATCGGCAATCAGCCCCAGCATTTT.